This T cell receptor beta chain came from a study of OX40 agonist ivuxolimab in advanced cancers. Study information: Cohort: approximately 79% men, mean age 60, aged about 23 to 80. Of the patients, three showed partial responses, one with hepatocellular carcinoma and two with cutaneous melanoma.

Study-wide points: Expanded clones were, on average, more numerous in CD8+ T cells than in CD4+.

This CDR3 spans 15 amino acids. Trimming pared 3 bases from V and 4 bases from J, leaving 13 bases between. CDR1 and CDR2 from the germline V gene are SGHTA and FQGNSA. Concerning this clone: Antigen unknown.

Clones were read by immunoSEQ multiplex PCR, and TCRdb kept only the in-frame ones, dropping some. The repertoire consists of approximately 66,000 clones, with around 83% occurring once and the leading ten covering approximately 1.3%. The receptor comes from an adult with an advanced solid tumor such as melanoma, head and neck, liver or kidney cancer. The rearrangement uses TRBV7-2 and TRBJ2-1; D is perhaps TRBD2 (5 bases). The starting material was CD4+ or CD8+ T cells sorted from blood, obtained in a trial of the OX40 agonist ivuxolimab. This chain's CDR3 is CASSLRTPTYNEQFF. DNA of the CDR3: TGTGCCAGCAGCTTGAGGACTCCAACGTACAATGAGCAGTTCTTC.